The subject of this entry is one T cell receptor (beta chain). This specimen belongs to a study of beta chain features in type 1 diabetes. Sequencing targeted expressed TCRB transcripts, as all isolated RNA had been reverse transcribed. TCRdb's table, derived via immunoSEQ multiplex PCR, lists solely in-frame clones and lacks some. The repertoire consists of over 120,000 clones, with 10% occurring once and the leading ten covering around 1.2%. CDR1 is LGHNA and CDR2 is YNFKEQ in the germline V gene. V dropped 0 bases and J dropped 4; count of bases not matched to a gene: 6. This CDR3 comprises 16 residues.

This chain uses TRBV4-2 with TRBJ2-5, with 9 bases identical to TRBD2. This TCR came from a man between 18 and 35 years old in good health. Material for sequencing was naive CD4+ T cells from blood. The CDR3 nucleotides are TGTGCCAGCAGCCAAGATTTGGCTAGCGGGGCAGAGACCCAGTACTTC. Translating gives CASSQDLASGAETQYF.